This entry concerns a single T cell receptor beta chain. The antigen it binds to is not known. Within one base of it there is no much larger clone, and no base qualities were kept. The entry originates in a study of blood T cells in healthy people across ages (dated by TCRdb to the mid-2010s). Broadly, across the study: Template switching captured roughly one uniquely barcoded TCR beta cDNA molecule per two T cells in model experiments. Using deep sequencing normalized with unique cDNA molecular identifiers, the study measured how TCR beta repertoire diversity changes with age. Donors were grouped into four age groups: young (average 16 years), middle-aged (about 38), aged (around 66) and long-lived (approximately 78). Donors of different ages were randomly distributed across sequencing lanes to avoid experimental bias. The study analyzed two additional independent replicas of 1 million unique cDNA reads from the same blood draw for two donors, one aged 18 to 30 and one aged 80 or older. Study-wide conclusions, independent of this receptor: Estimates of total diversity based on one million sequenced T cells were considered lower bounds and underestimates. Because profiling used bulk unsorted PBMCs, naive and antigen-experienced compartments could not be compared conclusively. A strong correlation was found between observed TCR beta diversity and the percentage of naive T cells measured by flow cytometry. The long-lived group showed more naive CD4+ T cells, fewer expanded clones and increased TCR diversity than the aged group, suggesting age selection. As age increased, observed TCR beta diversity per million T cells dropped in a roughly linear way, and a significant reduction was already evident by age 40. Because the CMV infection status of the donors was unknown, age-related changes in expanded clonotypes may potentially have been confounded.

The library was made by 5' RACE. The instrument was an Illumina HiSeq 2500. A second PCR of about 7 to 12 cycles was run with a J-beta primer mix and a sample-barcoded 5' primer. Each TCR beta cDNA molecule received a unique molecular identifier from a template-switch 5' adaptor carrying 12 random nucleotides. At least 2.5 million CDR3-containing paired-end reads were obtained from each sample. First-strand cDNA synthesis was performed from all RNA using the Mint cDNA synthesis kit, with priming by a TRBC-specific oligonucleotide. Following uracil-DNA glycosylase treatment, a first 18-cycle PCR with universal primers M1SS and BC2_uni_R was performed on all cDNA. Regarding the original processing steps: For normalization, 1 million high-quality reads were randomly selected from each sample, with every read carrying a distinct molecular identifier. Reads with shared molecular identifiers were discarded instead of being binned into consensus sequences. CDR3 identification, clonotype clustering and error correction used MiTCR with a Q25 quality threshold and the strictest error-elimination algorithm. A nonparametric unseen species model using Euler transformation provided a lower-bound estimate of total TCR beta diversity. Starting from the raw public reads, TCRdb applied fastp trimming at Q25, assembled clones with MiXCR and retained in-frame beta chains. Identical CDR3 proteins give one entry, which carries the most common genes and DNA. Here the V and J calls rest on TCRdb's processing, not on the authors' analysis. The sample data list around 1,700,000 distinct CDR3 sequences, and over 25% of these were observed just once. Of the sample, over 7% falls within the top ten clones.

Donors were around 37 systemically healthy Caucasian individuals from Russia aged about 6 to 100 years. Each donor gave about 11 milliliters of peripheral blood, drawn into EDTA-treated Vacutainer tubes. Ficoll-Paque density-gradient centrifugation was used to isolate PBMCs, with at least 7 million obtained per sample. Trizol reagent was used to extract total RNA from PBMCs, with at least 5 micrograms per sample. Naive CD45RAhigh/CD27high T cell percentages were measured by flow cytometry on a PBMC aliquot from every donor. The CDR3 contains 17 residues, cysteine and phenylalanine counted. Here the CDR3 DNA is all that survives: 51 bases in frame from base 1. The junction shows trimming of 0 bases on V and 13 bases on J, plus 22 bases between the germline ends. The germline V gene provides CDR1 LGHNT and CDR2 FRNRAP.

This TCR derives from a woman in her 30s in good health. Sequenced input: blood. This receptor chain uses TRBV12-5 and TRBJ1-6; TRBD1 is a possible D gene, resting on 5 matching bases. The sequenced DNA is TGTGCTAGTGGTTTGGTACCGGATCCGGGACGCCTATGGCCCCTCCACTTT. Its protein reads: CASGLVPDPGRLWPLHF.